One and the same sample provided the 28 T cell receptor beta chains below, sequenced in a study of blood T cell repertoires in COVID-19. Sequencing was performed with immunoSEQ multiplex PCR; in TCRdb, only in-frame clones are kept and a portion is missing. The data hold some 360,000 clones, with about nine tenths observed a single time. The sample comprised PBMCs or T cells enriched from blood (not recorded which). The receptors were sampled from a woman aged 25 to 45 who had been exposed to COVID-19.

This clone was detected once. The V call is TRBV14, the J call TRBJ1-6; D call uncertain. Germline assignment: CDR1 SGHDN and CDR2 FVKESK. The CDR3 consists of 17 residues. V was cut by 0 bases and J by 6 bases, with 15 bases left in between. CDR3 in amino acids: CASSQDLDWQRNSPLHF. CDR3 DNA sequence: TGTGCCAGCAGCCAAGACCTCGACTGGCAGCGTAATTCACCCCTCCACTTT.

The CDR3: CASSRPEGKNIQYF. The CDR3 coding sequence is TGTGCCAGCAGCCGACCTGAGGGCAAAAACATTCAGTACTTC. The chain is built from TRBV11-1 and TRBJ2-4; a possible D gene is TRBD2 (5 bases). This CDR3 region has 14 residues. The germline V and J ends were trimmed by 5 bases and 3 bases, with 11 bases remaining between them. Germline CDR1 reads SGHAT; CDR2 reads FQDESV (reference sequence).

The chain couples TRBV29-1 to TRBJ2-3; 7 bases map to TRBD2. CDR1 is SQVTM, CDR2 ANQGSEA, per germline. Trimming at V came to 5 bases and at J to 5 bases, leaving 7 bases not matched to a gene. This CDR3 contains 13 residues. CDR3 nucleotides: TGCAGCGTTCCCAGACTAGCACTAGATACGCAGTATTTT. Translation gives CSVPRLALDTQYF.

The chain couples TRBV5-1 to TRBJ1-6, with 8 bases matching TRBD1. With V trimmed by 4 bases and J by 9 bases, 6 bases remained unmatched. The CDR3 is 14 residues long. In germline, CDR1 is SGHRS, CDR2 YFSETQ. The CDR3 DNA follows: TGCGCCAGCAGCGCGGAAGACAGGGGTTCACCCCTCCACTTT. Amino acid sequence: CASSAEDRGSPLHF. The whole variable domain, filled in from reference TRBV5-1 and TRBJ1-6, reads KAGVTQTPRYLIKTRGQQVTLSCSPISGHRSVSWYQQTPGQGLQFLFEYFSETQRNKGNFPGRFSGRQFSNSRSEMNVSTLELGDSALYLCASSAEDRGSPLHFGNGTRLTVT.

The V call is TRBV2, the J call TRBJ1-2; no clear D. Germline V gene lookup returns CDR1 SNHLY and CDR2 FYNNEI. There are 13 residues in the CDR3. Trimming left V 6 bases short and J 4 bases short, with 12 bases between. The CDR3 protein is CASSQVMGYGYTF. For the CDR3, the DNA is TGTGCCAGCAGCCAGGTTATGGGCTATGGCTACACCTTC.

The rearrangement joins TRBV12-3 or TRBV12-4 to TRBJ2-7; TRBD1 matches 7 bases. J lost 2 bases, V lost 6 bases, and 4 bases had no gene match. This CDR3 region has 13 residues. CDR3 residues: CASSLTGPYEQYF. The CDR3, as DNA: TGTGCCAGCAGCCTGACAGGGCCCTACGAGCAGTACTTC.

The chain employs TRBV29-1 and TRBJ1-2; the D gene is possibly TRBD1 (6 bases). The CDR3 is made up of 13 amino acids. The V gene lost 6 bases and the J gene lost 8 bases, with 19 bases spanning the gap. CDR1 is SQVTM and CDR2 is ANQGSEA in the germline V gene. CDR3: CSVQGVRGGGYTF. The CDR3 region has the DNA TGCAGCGTCCAAGGGGTCAGGGGCGGGGGCTACACCTTC. Full variable domain (rest looked up from reference TRBV29-1 and TRBJ1-2): SAVISQKPSRDICQRGTSLTIQCQVDSQVTMMFWYRQQPGQSLTLIATANQGSEATYESGFVIDKFPISRPNLTFSTLTVSNMSPEDSSIYLCSVQGVRGGGYTFGSGTRLTVV.

This chain links TRBV6-5 with TRBJ2-7; tentative D call: TRBD1 (6 bases). The CDR3 has 15 amino acids. Germline V gene data show CDR1 as MNHEY and CDR2 as SVGAGI. V shed 6 bases and J shed 3 bases, with 18 bases lying between them. Here the CDR3 reads CASSPTGWVGYEQYF. The CDR3 region has the DNA TGTGCCAGCAGCCCCACAGGGTGGGTTGGCTACGAGCAGTACTTC.

The DNA for the CDR3 is TGTGCCAGCAGCTCCATGAAACTTGGACTAGCGGAGGGCCTGGAGCAGTACTTC. Residues: CASSSMKLGLAEGLEQYF. The gene calls are TRBV5-6 and TRBJ2-7; 10 bases are shared with TRBD2. V lost 3 bases, J lost 7 bases, and 19 bases stayed unmatched. Looked up from germline, CDR1 is SGHDT and CDR2 is YYEEEE. The CDR3 runs 18 residues. Drawing the rest from reference TRBV5-6 and TRBJ2-7, the complete variable domain is DAGVTQSPTHLIKTRGQQVTLRCSPKSGHDTVSWYQQALGQGPQFIFQYYEEEERQRGNFPDRFSGHQFPNYSSELNVNALLLGDSALYLCASSSMKLGLAEGLEQYFGPGTRLTVT.

This rearrangement joins TRBV9 to TRBJ1-1; unclear D gene. Trimming pared 4 bases from V and 4 bases from J, leaving 14 bases between. The germline V gene has CDR1 SGDLS and CDR2 YYNGEE. The CDR3 has 14 residues. CDR3 bases: TGTGCCAGCAGCTCGAGGGTAGGCTCCACTGAAGCTTTCTTT. Translating it yields CASSSRVGSTEAFF.

This sequence joins TRBV7-9 and TRBJ2-2; 11 nucleotides match TRBD2. Germline CDR1 is SEHNR and CDR2 is FQNEAQ (reference sequence). CDR3 length: 16 amino acids. V was pared by 5 bases and J by 4 bases, with 6 bases of the junction left unmatched. The CDR3 protein is CASSRTSGLSTGELFF. CDR3 bases: TGTGCCAGCAGCCGGACTAGCGGGTTAAGCACCGGGGAGCTGTTTTTT.

V is TRBV4-1 and J is TRBJ2-7, with 9 bases identical to TRBD2. Germline V gives CDR1 MGHRA, CDR2 YSYEKL. With 4 bases clipped from V and 7 bases from J, the junction kept 14 bases outside the gene matches. This CDR3 contains 16 residues. The CDR3 nucleotides read TGCGCCAGCAGCCCCGAGGTGCGGGGGGGGGAGAGGGAGCAGTACTTC. This gives the protein CASSPEVRGGEREQYF.

The rearrangement links TRBV5-1 to TRBJ1-1; D is unresolved. V was clipped by 0 bases and J by 6 bases, with 12 bases between them. Germline CDR1 and CDR2: SGHRS and YFSETQ. This CDR3 comprises 14 residues. The CDR3 here is CASSLAASGPEAFF. The CDR3, as DNA: TGCGCCAGCAGCTTGGCGGCCAGCGGCCCTGAAGCTTTCTTT.

This clone appeared a single time. V gene TRBV23-1 combines with J gene TRBJ2-5; the match to TRBD2 covers 8 bases. TRBV23-1 is treated as an ORF (open reading frame) with a function not yet certain. The CDR3 has 17 residues. Unmatched junction bases numbered 13, after V lost 3 bases and J lost 4 bases. The CDR3 DNA is TGCGCCAGCAGTCACCCAAGCCAGCGGGGGCGGGTAGAGACCCAGTACTTC. This encodes CASSHPSQRGRVETQYF.

The J gene is TRBJ2-5, the V gene TRBV28, with a tentative D call TRBD2 (6 bases). This CDR3 contains 14 residues. CDR1 is MDHEN, CDR2 SYDVKM, per germline. V shed 5 bases and J shed 1 base, with 11 bases lying between them. This CDR3 reads CASSPTRTQETQYF. The CDR3 DNA is TGTGCCAGCAGTCCGACTAGAACCCAAGAGACCCAGTACTTC.

This chain links TRBV6-2 or TRBV6-3 with TRBJ2-1, with D maybe TRBD2 (5 bases). V gave up 2 bases and J gave up 3 bases, with 14 bases separating them. Germline CDR1 and CDR2: MNHEY and SVGEGT. The CDR3 has 16 residues. The CDR3 sequence: CASSYNVRGHYNEQFF. In DNA, the CDR3 is TGTGCCAGCAGTTACAACGTGAGAGGGCACTACAATGAGCAGTTCTTC.

The chain uses TRBV10-2 and TRBJ2-2; D not certain. The CDR3 contains 14 residues. Trimming removed 3 bases at V and 0 bases at J, with 5 bases between. Per the germline V gene, CDR1 is WSHSY and CDR2 is SAAADI. The CDR3 coding sequence is TGCGCCAGCAGTGACAGGTCGAACACCGGGGAGCTGTTTTTT. Residues: CASSDRSNTGELFF.

This chain links TRBV5-5 with TRBJ2-2, with D tentatively TRBD2 (6 bases). CDR3 length: 13 amino acids. Trimming cost V 0 bases and J 8 bases, with 8 bases left between them. From germline, CDR1 is SGHKS and CDR2 YYEKEE (reference sequence). CDR3 amino acids: CASSLAGGGELFF. The DNA for the CDR3 is TGTGCCAGCAGCTTGGCCGGGGGAGGGGAGCTGTTTTTT.

J is TRBJ2-1 and V is TRBV5-4, with TRBD2 matching over 7 bases. The V and J ends lost 4 bases and 6 bases, in that order; junction bases with no gene match: 10. The CDR3 extends over 15 amino acids. From germline, CDR1 is SGHNT and CDR2 YYREEE (reference sequence). The CDR3 is CASSIWGGWSNEQFF. CDR3 DNA sequence: TGTGCCAGCAGCATCTGGGGGGGGTGGTCCAATGAGCAGTTCTTC.

The chain uses TRBV6-6 and TRBJ1-1; no definite D call. V shed 4 bases and J shed 0 bases, with 9 bases lying between them. The CDR3 is 14 residues long. Germline V gene sequence: CDR1 MNHNY, CDR2 SVGAGI (reference sequence). CDR3 loop: CASSWAAMNTEAFF. As DNA, the CDR3 is TGTGCCAGCAGTTGGGCAGCTATGAACACTGAAGCTTTCTTT.

The sample holds one count of this clone. V gene TRBV7-6 combines with J gene TRBJ2-7; TRBD1 matches at 7 bases. The CDR3 is made up of 16 amino acids. The V segment lost 1 base and the J segment 0 bases; nucleotides outside the gene matches: 6. The germline V gene has CDR1 SGHVS and CDR2 FNYEAQ. CDR3 nucleotides: TGTGCCAGCAGCTTAGTTAGGGGGCAAAGCTCCTACGAGCAGTACTTC. Its protein is CASSLVRGQSSYEQYF.

This chain connects TRBV5-1 to TRBJ2-1; D not certain. The CDR3 extends over 13 amino acids. CDR1 is SGHRS and CDR2 is YFSETQ in the germline V gene. V dropped 1 base and J dropped 8 bases, with 10 bases sitting between them. CDR3 protein: CASSLYSSDEQFF. The CDR3 DNA reads as TGCGCCAGCAGCTTGTATAGCAGCGATGAGCAGTTCTTC.

The V call is TRBV27, the J call TRBJ2-5; a possible D gene is TRBD2 (7 bases). The V end was cut by 0 bases, the J end by 5 bases, with 13 bases between. CDR3 length equals 15 residues. Germline V CDR1 and CDR2: MNHEY, SMNVEV (reference sequence). In nucleotides, the CDR3 is TGTGCCAGCAGTTTATCGGAACAGGGAGGGGAGACCCAGTACTTC. Translation: CASSLSEQGGETQYF.

The chain's CDR3 is CATSDLAGLYNEQFF. The CDR3 bases are TGTGCCACCAGTGATTTGGCGGGACTCTACAATGAGCAGTTCTTC. The chain uses TRBV24-1 and TRBJ2-1, with a weak D call TRBD2 (6 bases). The CDR3 covers 15 residues. CDR1 and CDR2 from the germline V gene are KGHDR and SFDVKD. Trimming took off 0 bases at V and 3 bases at J, with 8 bases between the two ends.

The chain employs TRBV28 and TRBJ2-7; TRBD2 matches at 7 bases. Germline V gene lookup returns CDR1 MDHEN and CDR2 SYDVKM. This CDR3 has 14 amino acids. Losses at the gene ends were 7 bases for V and 2 bases for J; bases not matched to a gene: 8. The CDR3 DNA reads TGTGCCAGCACAGCGCTAGCGGTACCCTACGAGCAGTACTTC. Translated: CASTALAVPYEQYF.

This clone was seen repeatedly, ten times or more. This chain connects TRBV19 to TRBJ1-2, with a possible D match to TRBD1 (6 bases). Germline CDR1 reads LNHDA; CDR2 reads SQIVND (reference sequence). The CDR3 runs 11 residues. V shed 8 bases and J shed 8 bases, with 12 bases lying between them. CDR3 region: CASRRQGGYTF. The CDR3 nucleotides read TGTGCCAGTCGTCGGCAGGGGGGCTACACCTTC.

This clone was observed a few times. The chain is built from TRBV7-8 and TRBJ2-6; possible D gene TRBD2, 5 bases. Deletions cut 3 bases from V and 1 base from J, with 7 bases between. CDR1 and CDR2 (germline): SGHVS, FQNEAQ. This CDR3 has 15 residues. CDR3 residues: CASSFGSSGANVLTF. The CDR3 DNA is TGTGCCAGCAGCTTTGGGAGTTCTGGGGCCAACGTCCTGACTTTC.

The gene calls are TRBV12-5 and TRBJ1-1; D possibly corresponds to TRBD1 (6 bases). Trimming stripped 3 bases from V and 0 bases from J, with 8 bases between. The CDR3 spans 14 residues. The V gene's germline CDR1 is LGHNT and CDR2 FRNRAP. CDR3 nucleotides: TGTGCTAGTGGTTTTGGGGGCATGAACACTGAAGCTTTCTTT. Protein: CASGFGGMNTEAFF.